The 25 T cell receptor beta chains presented below share a single source sample, sequenced in a study of blood T cell repertoires in COVID-19. Measured with immunoSEQ multiplex PCR; TCRdb has only the in-frame clones, and not every one. The sample records roughly 86,000 clones, 80% to 85% being singletons. The source material was peripheral blood. The receptors here all came from a man aged 60 to 69 with acute or convalescent COVID-19.

This clone has a handful of counts. This sequence joins TRBV6-5 and TRBJ2-7; 8 positions match TRBD1. The J segment lost 6 bases and the V segment lost 7 bases, leaving 11 bases of the junction unmatched. This CDR3 is built from 14 residues. Per the germline V gene, CDR1 is MNHEY and CDR2 is SVGAGI. The CDR3: CASNTQGARGEQYF. The CDR3 region has the DNA TGTGCCAGCAACACGCAGGGGGCAAGGGGCGAGCAGTACTTC.

The chain employs TRBV27 and TRBJ1-1; D uncertain. The CDR3 loop spans 11 amino acids. V dropped 6 bases and J dropped 5 bases, with 7 bases sitting between them. The germline CDR1 and CDR2 sequences are MNHEY and SMNVEV (reference sequence). CDR3: CASRSMTEAFF. The CDR3 DNA follows: TGTGCCAGCAGGAGTATGACTGAAGCTTTCTTT.

V usage is TRBV6-5 and J usage is TRBJ1-2, with a tentative D call TRBD1 (6 bases). Trimming pared 6 bases from V and 4 bases from J, leaving 12 bases between. Germline assignment: CDR1 MNHEY and CDR2 SVGAGI. The CDR3 sequence is 13 residues long. The CDR3, as DNA: TGTGCCAGCAGAAGACAGGACGGCTATGGCTACACCTTC. Translating it yields CASRRQDGYGYTF.

The chain joins TRBV7-3 to TRBJ1-1; 7 bases line up with TRBD1. V was clipped by 5 bases and J by 5 bases; unmatched bases: 8. CDR3 length: 14 amino acids. Germline CDR1 SGHTA, CDR2 FQGTGA. CDR3 sequence: CASSREGARTEAFF. The CDR3, as DNA: TGTGCCAGCAGCCGCGAGGGGGCGCGGACTGAAGCTTTCTTT.

CDR3 loop: CASSRLKGYEKLFF. The CDR3 nucleotides are TGTGCCAGCAGCCGGCTCAAGGGGTATGAAAAACTGTTTTTT. The V gene is TRBV11-2, the J gene TRBJ1-4; the D gene is possibly TRBD1 (5 bases). Germline CDR1 and CDR2: SGHAT and FQNNGV. This CDR3 region has 14 residues. Trimming shortened V by 5 bases and J by 6 bases, and 13 bases separated the two germline ends.

CDR3 nucleotide sequence: TGTGCCAGCAGCTCTTCGGTACTAGCGGGGGGCGAGCTACCCTACGAGCAGTACTTC. Protein product: CASSSSVLAGGELPYEQYF. The chain joins TRBV7-6 to TRBJ2-7; 12 bases fit TRBD2. CDR3 length: 19 amino acids. Germline-derived CDR1 and CDR2 are SGHVS and FNYEAQ. Trimming cost V 4 bases and J 2 bases; bases outside gene matches: 15. The variable domain in full, completed from reference TRBV7-6 and TRBJ2-7, reads GAGVSQSPRYKVTKRGQDVALRCDPISGHVSLYWYRQALGQGPEFLTYFNYEAQQDKSGLPNDRFSAERPEGSISTLTIQRTEQRDSAMYRCASSSSVLAGGELPYEQYFGPGTRLTVT.

J is TRBJ1-1 and V is TRBV3-1 (or the pseudogene TRBV3-2); 7 nucleotides align to TRBD1. The length of the CDR3 is 14 residues. Germline CDR1 and CDR2: LGHDT and YNNKEL (reference sequence). The V and J ends lost 1 base and 10 bases, in that order; junction bases with no gene match: 9. CDR3 residues: CASSQASKGAGAFF. CDR3 sequence (DNA): TGTGCCAGCAGCCAAGCATCGAAGGGGGCAGGAGCTTTCTTT.

This chain connects TRBV5-1 to TRBJ1-5; the D gene is possibly TRBD1 (6 bases). The germline CDR1 and CDR2 sequences are SGHRS and YFSETQ. V shed 0 bases and J shed 4 bases, with 11 bases lying between them. The CDR3 spans 15 residues. The DNA of the CDR3 is TGCGCCAGCAGCTTGGGGCCAGGGGTTAATCAGCCCCAGCATTTT. It is translated as CASSLGPGVNQPQHF.

The chain carries TRBV29-1 and TRBJ2-6; 7 bases are shared with TRBD2. The germline gives CDR1 SQVTM, CDR2 ANQGSEA. CDR3 length equals 17 residues. Trimming cost V 3 bases and J 0 bases; bases outside gene matches: 8. CDR3 nucleotides: TGCAGCGTTGAGGGGGGAGGGAAGTCCTCTGGGGCCAACGTCCTGACTTTC. It is translated as CSVEGGGKSSGANVLTF.

The chain joins TRBV19 to TRBJ1-5; possibly TRBD1 for D (5 bases). Germline V lookup: CDR1 LNHDA, CDR2 SQIVND (reference sequence). Trimming took off 7 bases at V and 4 bases at J, with 11 bases between the two ends. This CDR3 contains 13 residues. The CDR3 DNA sequence: TGTGCCAGTATGGCCGACAGTAATCAGCCCCAGCATTTT. This encodes CASMADSNQPQHF.

The gene calls are TRBV6-5 and TRBJ2-2; D uncertain. The V end lost 2 bases, the J end lost 4 bases, and 11 bases lay between the germline ends. The CDR3 extends over 15 amino acids. CDR1 is MNHEY and CDR2 is SVGAGI in the germline V gene. Here the CDR3 reads CASSYQLGGTGELFF. The DNA for the CDR3 is TGTGCCAGCAGTTACCAGCTCGGCGGCACCGGGGAGCTGTTTTTT.

The chain carries TRBV19 and TRBJ2-2, with 7 bases matching TRBD1. V lost 3 bases, J lost 4 bases, and 5 bases stayed unmatched. Germline CDR1 and CDR2: LNHDA and SQIVND (reference sequence). The CDR3 has 15 residues. The DNA for the CDR3 is TGTGCCAGTAGTATCGGGGACAGACTCACCGGGGAGCTGTTTTTT. It is translated as CASSIGDRLTGELFF.

This clone has a handful of counts. This chain connects TRBV11-3 to TRBJ2-7; 11 bases fit TRBD1. V gave up 1 base and J gave up 5 bases; unmatched junction bases: 4. The CDR3 is 15 amino acids. In germline, CDR1 is SGHNT, CDR2 YENEEA. The CDR3 DNA follows: TGTGCCAGCAGCTTAGCGGGACAGGGGGTTAACGAGCAGTACTTC. Its translation: CASSLAGQGVNEQYF.

The chain combines TRBV27 with TRBJ1-2, with 7 bases that match TRBD1. Per the germline V gene, CDR1 is MNHEY and CDR2 is SMNVEV (reference sequence). CDR3 length: 14 amino acids. V gave up 4 bases and J gave up 9 bases; unmatched junction bases: 11. The CDR3: CASSYVRGDSSYTF. Here the CDR3 DNA reads TGTGCCAGCAGTTATGTTCGAGGGGACAGTAGCTACACCTTC.

The chain combines TRBV29-1 with TRBJ1-1; 8 positions agree with TRBD1. The V gene's germline CDR1 is SQVTM and CDR2 ANQGSEA. This CDR3 is 11 amino acids long. The ends lost 8 bases at V and 9 bases at J; junction bases unmatched: 8. The CDR3 here is CSSYDRGKAFF. DNA of the CDR3: TGCAGCAGCTATGACAGGGGAAAAGCTTTCTTT.

This chain connects TRBV15 to TRBJ2-1, with D unresolved. Germline-derived CDR1 and CDR2 are LNHNV and YYDKDF (reference sequence). The CDR3 is made up of 13 amino acids. V was pared by 1 base and J by 5 bases, with 6 bases between. The CDR3 region is CATSRARNNEQFF. CDR3 sequence (DNA): TGTGCCACCAGCAGAGCCAGGAACAATGAGCAGTTCTTC.

This clone came up once. The chain couples TRBV10-3 to TRBJ1-1; TRBD1 matches at 7 bases. The V gene's germline CDR1 is ENHRY and CDR2 SYGVKD. The V gene end was trimmed by 2 bases and the J gene end by 4 bases; junction bases not matched to a gene: 10. The CDR3 extends over 16 amino acids. CDR3 protein: CAISETGAGVGTEAFF. In nucleotides, the CDR3 is TGTGCCATCAGTGAGACAGGGGCGGGTGTGGGCACTGAAGCTTTCTTT.

J is TRBJ2-3 and V is TRBV24-1; TRBD1 aligns across 7 bases. Germline CDR1 KGHDR, CDR2 SFDVKD. The trim removed 2 bases at V and 7 bases at J, leaving 5 bases unmatched. The CDR3 is 14 residues long. The CDR3 nucleotides are TGTGCCACCAGTGATTGGGGACAGTCGTATACGCAGTATTTT. This encodes CATSDWGQSYTQYF.

The genes are TRBV3-1 (or the pseudogene TRBV3-2) and TRBJ1-2; D might be TRBD1 (6 bases). The CDR3 covers 15 residues. Germline V CDR1 and CDR2: LGHDT, YNNKEL (reference sequence). V lost 4 bases, J lost 3 bases, and 15 bases lay in between. In DNA form, the CDR3 reads TGTGCCAGCAGCCCCCCTAACAGGGTCTACTATGGCTACACCTTC. This codes for CASSPPNRVYYGYTF.

CDR3 in DNA: TGTGCCAGCAGCCCAAAGACAGGGCTGATTGAGACCCAGTACTTC. Its translation: CASSPKTGLIETQYF. The chain is built from TRBV7-2 and TRBJ2-5, with TRBD1 identical over 7 bases. The germline CDR1 and CDR2 sequences are SGHTA and FQGNSA. The J segment lost 5 bases and the V segment lost 5 bases, leaving 11 bases of the junction unmatched. The CDR3 extends over 15 amino acids.

The chain employs TRBV4-1 and TRBJ1-6; the match to TRBD1 covers 8 bases. V gave up 0 bases and J gave up 10 bases; unmatched junction bases: 2. CDR3 length equals 14 residues. Germline V gene lookup returns CDR1 MGHRA and CDR2 YSYEKL. The CDR3 loop is CASSQDSGGSPLHF. The CDR3 DNA follows: TGCGCCAGCAGCCAAGATTCAGGGGGCTCACCCCTCCACTTT.

The chain carries TRBV29-1 and TRBJ1-1; TRBD1 agrees at 8 bases. V lost 4 bases and J lost 2; bases outside the gene matches: 3. The CDR3 has 13 amino acids. Germline V gene sequence: CDR1 SQVTM, CDR2 ANQGSEA. For the CDR3, the DNA is TGCAGCGTTGGTCAGGGGGCAAACACTGAAGCTTTCTTT. This codes for CSVGQGANTEAFF.

The chain has TRBV19 and TRBJ2-3; weak D call: TRBD1 (6 bases). This CDR3 is built from 14 residues. The germline V gene encodes CDR1 LNHDA and CDR2 SQIVND (reference sequence). The V and J ends lost 9 bases and 3 bases respectively, with 16 bases between them. The CDR3 coding sequence is TGTGCCAGCACCCGGACAGCCTTTACAGATACGCAGTATTTT. This sequence encodes CASTRTAFTDTQYF.

This rearrangement joins TRBV12-3 or TRBV12-4 to TRBJ1-2, with TRBD1 as a possible D gene (6 bases). The CDR3 covers 13 residues. V gave up 10 bases and J gave up 6 bases, with 18 bases separating them. CDR3 DNA sequence: TGTGCCACCCAGCGGGGGGCGCCAGATGGCTACACCTTC. Residues: CATQRGAPDGYTF.

The chain carries TRBV29-1 and TRBJ1-2, with a possible D match to TRBD1 (6 bases). This CDR3 region has 14 residues. V was cut by 0 bases and J by 4 bases, with 12 bases left in between. Germline loops: CDR1 SQVTM, CDR2 ANQGSEA. The CDR3 loop is CSVEESQGVYGYTF. For the CDR3, the DNA is TGCAGCGTTGAAGAATCACAGGGCGTCTATGGCTACACCTTC.